This is a list of T cell receptor beta chains from one sample in a study of cytomegalovirus exposure and HLA in healthy donors. Using immunoSEQ multiplex PCR, the repertoire was profiled, and TCRdb retains in-frame clones only, with some absent. The sample carries around 100,000 clones, 85% recorded once. Sequencing used PBMCs. These receptors all stem from a man aged 18 to 29 in good health and CMV-seropositive. Both conserved end residues are part of each CDR3. The D gene is left open where the match is weak. Size is stated for part of the rows, as once, few or many counts, or as a class when the clone is expanded.

V: TRBV29-1; D: -; size: -; J: TRBJ1-1; DNA: TGCAGCGTTGAATTCGGGGAAGCTTTCTTT; CDR3: CSVEFGEAFF
V: TRBV30; D: -; size: -; J: TRBJ1-2; DNA: TGTGCCTGGACCTCCCCCAGGGGCTTTGGGGGCTACACCTTC; CDR3: CAWTSPRGFGGYTF
V: TRBV4-1; D: TRBD1; size: -; J: TRBJ2-5; DNA: TGCGCCAGCAGCCGGGGGACAGTAGAACAAGAGACCCAGTACTTC; CDR3: CASSRGTVEQETQYF
V: TRBV18; D: TRBD2; size: -; J: TRBJ2-7; DNA: TGTGCCAGCTCACCGACTAGCGGGAACTACGAGCAGTACTTC; CDR3: CASSPTSGNYEQYF
V: TRBV12-5; D: -; size: -; J: TRBJ2-1; DNA: TGTGCTAGTGGTCCTAACTACAATGAGCAGTTCTTC; CDR3: CASGPNYNEQFF
V: TRBV5-1; D: TRBD1; size: -; J: TRBJ2-5; DNA: TGCGCCAGCAGCTGGGGACAGGGGAAAGAGACCCAGTACTTC; CDR3: CASSWGQGKETQYF
V: TRBV5-4; D: TRBD1; size: few; J: TRBJ2-7; DNA: TGTGCCAGCAGCTTGAGGGGACAGGGTGACCACGAGCAGTACTTC; CDR3: CASSLRGQGDHEQYF
V: TRBV2; D: -; size: -; J: TRBJ2-7; DNA: TGTGCCAGCAGAGGGACATCATTCTCCTACGAGCAGTACTTC; CDR3: CASRGTSFSYEQYF
V: TRBV6-5; D: -; size: -; J: TRBJ2-5; DNA: TGTGCCAGCAGTTACAGGCAGGGCGGCGCAGAGACCCAGTACTTC; CDR3: CASSYRQGGAETQYF
V: TRBV14; D: -; size: -; J: TRBJ2-5; DNA: TGTGCCAGCAGCCAAGTAGGAGATCGGGAGACCCAGTACTTC; CDR3: CASSQVGDRETQYF
V: TRBV7-9; D: -; size: few; J: TRBJ2-5; DNA: TGTGCCAGCAGCTCGGGATTGCTAGAAAGCCAGTACTTC; CDR3: CASSSGLLESQYF
V: TRBV7-3; D: TRBD1; size: -; J: TRBJ2-3; DNA: TGTGCCAGCAGCCCTAAGGGGGCCGGGGCAGATACGCAGTATTTT; CDR3: CASSPKGAGADTQYF
V: TRBV10-3; D: TRBD2; size: -; J: TRBJ2-2; DNA: TGTGCCATCACACGGACTAGCGGGAGTGGAACCGGGGAGCTGTTTTTT; CDR3: CAITRTSGSGTGELFF
V: TRBV10-3; D: -; size: -; J: TRBJ1-1; DNA: TGTGCCATCAGTGCCTTGGCAGCGACGAACACTGAAGCTTTCTTT; CDR3: CAISALAATNTEAFF
V: TRBV18; D: TRBD2; size: few; J: TRBJ2-7; DNA: TGTGCCAGCTCACCACCTAGCGGGAGTGCCTACGAGCAGTACTTC; CDR3: CASSPPSGSAYEQYF
V: TRBV5-1; D: TRBD2; size: -; J: TRBJ2-1; DNA: TGCGCCAGCAGCGTGACTAGCGGGAGTCTCAATGAGCAGTTCTTC; CDR3: CASSVTSGSLNEQFF
V: TRBV20-1; D: TRBD2; size: few; J: TRBJ2-7; DNA: TGCAGTGCTCCCGGGCGGGAGCAGCAGTACTTC; CDR3: CSAPGREQQYF
V: TRBV19; D: TRBD1; size: -; J: TRBJ1-5; DNA: TGTGCCAGTAGCGACAGGGGGTCGGATAATCAGCCCCAGCATTTT; CDR3: CASSDRGSDNQPQHF
V: TRBV6-1; D: -; size: -; J: TRBJ2-5; DNA: TGTGCCAGCATGGAGGGCAGCCAACAAGAGACCCAGTACTTC; CDR3: CASMEGSQQETQYF
V: TRBV7-8; D: TRBD1; size: -; J: TRBJ1-5; DNA: TGTGCCAGCAGCCCTTGGGTTTCCTCGACAGGGTACATGGGCAATCAGCCCCAGCATTTT; CDR3: CASSPWVSSTGYMGNQPQHF
V: TRBV29-1; D: -; size: -; J: TRBJ2-3; DNA: TGCAGCGTTGAAGGGTCTCCCGGTACGCAGTATTTT; CDR3: CSVEGSPGTQYF
V: TRBV18; D: TRBD1; size: -; J: TRBJ2-3; DNA: TGTGCCAGCTCACCCGGACAGGTGGGAACAGATACGCAGTATTTT; CDR3: CASSPGQVGTDTQYF
V: TRBV5-4; D: TRBD1; size: -; J: TRBJ2-5; DNA: TGTGCCAGCAGCGTGGGACAGATGGAGACCCAGTACTTC; CDR3: CASSVGQMETQYF
V: TRBV30; D: -; size: -; J: TRBJ2-2; DNA: TGTGCCTGGAGTGTCGGCCAGGGGAACACCGGGGAGCTGTTTTTT; CDR3: CAWSVGQGNTGELFF
V: TRBV13; D: -; size: -; J: TRBJ2-5; DNA: TGTGCCAGCAGCTTAGGCCGGGGGGAGACCCAGTACTTC; CDR3: CASSLGRGETQYF
V: TRBV6-5; D: -; size: -; J: TRBJ1-4; DNA: TGTGCCAGCAGTTACAGAGGCCCTAATGAAAAACTGTTTTTT; CDR3: CASSYRGPNEKLFF
V: TRBV7-9; D: -; size: few; J: TRBJ2-1; DNA: TGTGCCAGCAGCTTAGACTCACTTCACAATGAGCAGTTCTTC; CDR3: CASSLDSLHNEQFF
V: TRBV29-1; D: TRBD1; size: -; J: TRBJ2-2; DNA: TGCAGCGTGCGACAGGGGAACACCGGGGAGCTGTTTTTT; CDR3: CSVRQGNTGELFF
V: TRBV6-5; D: -; size: -; J: TRBJ2-3; DNA: TGTGCCAGCAGTTCTACCACCTCTCGCACAGATACGCAGTATTTT; CDR3: CASSSTTSRTDTQYF
V: TRBV18; D: TRBD2; size: -; J: TRBJ2-1; DNA: TGTGCCAGCTCACCAAGTAGCGGGATCGACAATGAGCAGTTCTTC; CDR3: CASSPSSGIDNEQFF
V: TRBV12-5; D: TRBD2; size: -; J: TRBJ2-1; DNA: TGTGCTAGTGGCGGACTAGCGGGAGTTAATGAGCAGTTCTTC; CDR3: CASGGLAGVNEQFF
V: TRBV10-2; D: -; size: once; J: TRBJ1-2; DNA: TGCGCCAGCAGTACGACAGTTAACTATGGCTACACCTTC; CDR3: CASSTTVNYGYTF
V: TRBV28; D: TRBD2; size: few; J: TRBJ2-3; DNA: TGTGCCAGCAGTTTCGGGACTAGCGATACAGATACGCAGTATTTT; CDR3: CASSFGTSDTDTQYF
V: TRBV29-1; D: -; size: -; J: TRBJ1-1; DNA: TGCAGCGTTTCAGGGGCTTGGGACACTGAAGCTTTCTTT; CDR3: CSVSGAWDTEAFF
V: TRBV4-2; D: TRBD1; size: -; J: TRBJ1-1; DNA: TGTGCCAGCAGCCAGCCAACAGGGGACGATGGGGACACTGAAGCTTTCTTT; CDR3: CASSQPTGDDGDTEAFF
V: TRBV7-9; D: TRBD1; size: -; J: TRBJ2-2; DNA: TGTGCCAGCAGCTCCCGGGACAGTCCGAACACCGGGGAGCTGTTTTTT; CDR3: CASSSRDSPNTGELFF
V: TRBV21-1; D: -; size: -; J: TRBJ2-5; DNA: TGTGCCAGCAGCAATCAAAAGGCGGGACAGGCCGTTCAAGAGACCCAGTACTTC; CDR3: CASSNQKAGQAVQETQYF
V: TRBV21-1; D: -; size: -; J: TRBJ2-3; DNA: TGTGCCAGCAGCAAAGGCGGGGAGGGTACGCAGTATTTT; CDR3: CASSKGGEGTQYF
V: TRBV27; D: -; size: -; J: TRBJ2-5; DNA: TGTGCCAGCAGTTCCCCAGGGGGGAGGGAGACCCAGTACTTC; CDR3: CASSSPGGRETQYF
V: TRBV19; D: TRBD2; size: many; J: TRBJ2-5; DNA: TGTGCCAGTAGTAAGGCTAGCGGGAGCGTTTGGGAGACCCAGTACTTC; CDR3: CASSKASGSVWETQYF
V: TRBV2; D: -; size: -; J: TRBJ2-5; DNA: TGTGCCAGCAGGGTTACAGGGTCCCAAGAGACCCAGTACTTC; CDR3: CASRVTGSQETQYF
V: TRBV10-3; D: -; size: -; J: TRBJ2-5; DNA: TGTGCCATCAGTGCAGGGGTAGAGACCCAGTACTTC; CDR3: CAISAGVETQYF
V: TRBV27; D: TRBD2; size: -; J: TRBJ2-5; DNA: TGTGCCAGCATTAGCAAACTAGCGGGACGGGAGACCCAGTACTTC; CDR3: CASISKLAGRETQYF
V: TRBV2; D: -; size: -; J: TRBJ2-2; DNA: TGTGCCAGCAGTGCAGTGGGGAGGACCACCGGGGAGCTGTTTTTT; CDR3: CASSAVGRTTGELFF
V: TRBV6-5; D: -; size: -; J: TRBJ1-2; DNA: TGTGCCAGCAGCGACTACTACGGGAGAGACACCTTC; CDR3: CASSDYYGRDTF
V: TRBV2; D: -; size: -; J: TRBJ1-1; DNA: TGTGCCAGCAGGCCGGGACAACCGAACACTGAAGCTTTCTTT; CDR3: CASRPGQPNTEAFF
V: TRBV9; D: TRBD1; size: -; J: TRBJ1-3; DNA: TGTGCCAGCAGCGTAGAGGGGGCCCCCTCTGGAAACACCATATATTTT; CDR3: CASSVEGAPSGNTIYF
V: TRBV19; D: TRBD2; size: once; J: TRBJ2-1; DNA: TGTGCCAGTAGTACACTAGGACTAGCGGGAGGCGATGAGCAGTTCTTC; CDR3: CASSTLGLAGGDEQFF
V: TRBV29-1; D: TRBD1; size: -; J: TRBJ1-1; DNA: TGCAGCGTCGCCGAATTCGGGACAGGGGCTTTAAAAGCTTTCTTT; CDR3: CSVAEFGTGALKAFF
V: TRBV25-1; D: -; size: -; J: TRBJ2-3; DNA: TGTGCCATCCGTTTAAGGGCCAGGGATGGGACAGATACGCAGTATTTT; CDR3: CAIRLRARDGTDTQYF
V: TRBV9; D: TRBD1; size: -; J: TRBJ1-3; DNA: TGTGCCAGCAGCGAGTGGGGACAGGGGTCGGCTGGAAACACCATATATTTT; CDR3: CASSEWGQGSAGNTIYF
V: TRBV2; D: -; size: -; J: TRBJ2-5; DNA: TGTGCCAGCCACGGGGGTCCCTACCAAGAGACCCAGTACTTC; CDR3: CASHGGPYQETQYF
V: TRBV10-2; D: TRBD2; size: -; J: TRBJ2-1; DNA: TGCGCCAGCAGTCCCGGACTAGCGGGGAACAATGAGCAGTTCTTC; CDR3: CASSPGLAGNNEQFF
V: TRBV19; D: TRBD1; size: -; J: TRBJ2-5; DNA: TGTGCCAGTAGTATCGGGACAGGGGGCGCGGAGACCCAGTACTTC; CDR3: CASSIGTGGAETQYF
V: TRBV6-5; D: -; size: -; J: TRBJ2-1; DNA: TGTGCCAGCAGGCTGACGGACATCTACAATGAGCAGTTCTTC; CDR3: CASRLTDIYNEQFF